The 2 T cell receptor beta chains given below trace back to one sample, sequenced in a study of OX40 agonist ivuxolimab in advanced cancers. Sequencing used immunoSEQ multiplex PCR; TCRdb keeps in-frame clones, though not all of them. The sample has tens of thousands of clones, roughly 80% seen once. Source: CD4+ or CD8+ T cells sorted from blood, taken in a trial of the OX40 agonist ivuxolimab. The source of these receptors is an adult with an advanced solid tumor such as melanoma, head and neck, liver or kidney cancer.

This rearrangement joins TRBV7-2 to TRBJ2-1; D is uncertain. V was cut by 1 base and J by 9 bases, with 4 bases left in between. The CDR3 runs 11 residues. Germline V gene lookup returns CDR1 SGHTA and CDR2 FQGNSA. CDR3 residues: CASSLVSEQFF. The CDR3 DNA follows: TGTGCCAGCAGCTTAGTGAGTGAGCAGTTCTTC.

The sample holds one count of this clone. This rearrangement joins TRBV27 to TRBJ2-5; D tentatively reads TRBD1 or TRBD2 (5 bases each). With the DNA end fitting TRBJ2-7 better, the J assignment may be wrong. The CDR3 is 15 amino acids. Germline CDR1 and CDR2: MNHEY and SMNVEV (reference sequence). CDR3 amino acids: CAGQRDGLPTYEQYF. The CDR3 nucleotides are TGTGCCGGACAAAGGGACGGCCTACCTACCTACGAGCAGTACTTC.